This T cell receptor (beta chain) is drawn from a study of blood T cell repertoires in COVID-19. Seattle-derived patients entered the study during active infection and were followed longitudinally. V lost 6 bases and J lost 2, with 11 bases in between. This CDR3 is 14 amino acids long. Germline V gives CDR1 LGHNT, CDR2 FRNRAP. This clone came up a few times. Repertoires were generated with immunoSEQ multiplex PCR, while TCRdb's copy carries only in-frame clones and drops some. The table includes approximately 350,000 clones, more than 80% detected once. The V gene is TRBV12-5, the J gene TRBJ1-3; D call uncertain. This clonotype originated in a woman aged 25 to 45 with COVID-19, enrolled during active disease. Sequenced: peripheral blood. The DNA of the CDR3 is TGTGCTAGTGGCCGGGATCTGGCTGGAAACACCATATATTTT. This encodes CASGRDLAGNTIYF.